This is a list of T cell receptor beta chains from one sample in a study of blood T cell repertoires in COVID-19. Here immunoSEQ multiplex PCR was the method, and the copy in TCRdb shows in-frame clones only, minus some. The sample lists fewer than 200,000 clones, around four fifths seen once, with about 19% in the top ten. The sequenced material came from peripheral blood. The receptors shown here come from a woman aged 70-85 years who had recovered from COVID-19. Each CDR3 is given with its conserved first and last residue. Fields, in order: J gene, V gene, clone size, D gene, CDR3 DNA, CDR3 protein. D genes are given only for firm matches. Clone size is stated in some rows and not others, as once, few, many or a class when expanded.

j_call: TRBJ1-4
v_call: TRBV5-1
clone_size: -
d_call: TRBD1
cdr3_nt: TGCGCCAGCAGCTTGGGTGCAGGGGGTGAAAAACTGTTTTTT
cdr3_aa: CASSLGAGGEKLFF

j_call: TRBJ1-1
v_call: TRBV29-1
clone_size: -
d_call: -
cdr3_nt: TGCAGCGTCGGGGACACACAAACTGAAGCTTTCTTT
cdr3_aa: CSVGDTQTEAFF

j_call: TRBJ2-7
v_call: TRBV2
clone_size: -
d_call: -
cdr3_nt: TGTGCCAGCAATGAGGGGACATATGCCTACGAGCAGTACTTC
cdr3_aa: CASNEGTYAYEQYF

j_call: TRBJ2-3
v_call: TRBV19
clone_size: once
d_call: -
cdr3_nt: TGTGCCAGTAGTAACCCCGGGACTAGCACAGATACGCAGTATTTT
cdr3_aa: CASSNPGTSTDTQYF

j_call: TRBJ2-3
v_call: TRBV5-1
clone_size: few
d_call: -
cdr3_nt: TGCGCCAGCAGCGGGGGGGCTCGCACAGATACGCAGTATTTT
cdr3_aa: CASSGGARTDTQYF

j_call: TRBJ2-1
v_call: TRBV2
clone_size: -
d_call: TRBD2
cdr3_nt: TGTGCCAGCAGGGACGGACTAGCGACCTACAATGAGCAGTTCTTC
cdr3_aa: CASRDGLATYNEQFF

j_call: TRBJ2-3
v_call: TRBV4-1
clone_size: few
d_call: TRBD1
cdr3_nt: TGCGCCAGCACCAAAAAGCCCCGGGGACAGGGTTCAGATACGCAGTATTTT
cdr3_aa: CASTKKPRGQGSDTQYF

j_call: TRBJ1-5
v_call: TRBV10-3
clone_size: few
d_call: TRBD1
cdr3_nt: TGTGCCTCGCACGGACAGGGGGGGCAGCCCCAGCATTTT
cdr3_aa: CASHGQGGQPQHF

j_call: TRBJ2-7
v_call: TRBV5-1
clone_size: -
d_call: -
cdr3_nt: TGCGCCAGCAGCTTGTACGTTCGGCAGGCCGACGAGCAGTACTTC
cdr3_aa: CASSLYVRQADEQYF

j_call: TRBJ1-5
v_call: TRBV19
clone_size: -
d_call: -
cdr3_nt: TGTGCCAGTAGGGACTCCCGAGAGGAGCCCCAGCATTTT
cdr3_aa: CASRDSREEPQHF

j_call: TRBJ2-7
v_call: TRBV25-1
clone_size: -
d_call: TRBD1
cdr3_nt: TGTGCCAGCAGTGAGTCAGGGGGTCGGGACGAGCAGTACTTC
cdr3_aa: CASSESGGRDEQYF

j_call: TRBJ1-2
v_call: TRBV28
clone_size: -
d_call: -
cdr3_nt: TGTGCCAGCACCCTTTTTGCCCCACAGGGAGGCTACACCTTC
cdr3_aa: CASTLFAPQGGYTF

j_call: TRBJ2-3
v_call: TRBV4-1
clone_size: once
d_call: -
cdr3_nt: TGCGCCAGCAGCCAAGCGTCCGGCGGGGGCCCCCCCACAGATACGCAGTATTTT
cdr3_aa: CASSQASGGGPPTDTQYF

j_call: TRBJ1-5
v_call: TRBV19
clone_size: -
d_call: TRBD1
cdr3_nt: TGTGCCAGTAGTATAGGGGGACAGTTCCTTTATCAGCCCCAGCATTTT
cdr3_aa: CASSIGGQFLYQPQHF

j_call: TRBJ2-1
v_call: TRBV5-5
clone_size: -
d_call: -
cdr3_nt: TGTGCCAGCAGCTTGGCTACCCGCTCCTACAATGAGCAGTTCTTC
cdr3_aa: CASSLATRSYNEQFF

j_call: TRBJ1-1
v_call: TRBV6-2/TRBV6-3
clone_size: -
d_call: -
cdr3_nt: TGTGCCAGCAGCCACGGGGGGACGACGAACACTGAAGCTTTCTTT
cdr3_aa: CASSHGGTTNTEAFF

j_call: TRBJ2-7
v_call: TRBV5-1
clone_size: -
d_call: TRBD2
cdr3_nt: TGCGCCAGCAGCCCGGGACTAGCGGGACCCTACGAGCAGTACTTC
cdr3_aa: CASSPGLAGPYEQYF

j_call: TRBJ1-5
v_call: TRBV30
clone_size: -
d_call: -
cdr3_nt: TGTGCCTGGAGTGCCGCCCGACAGACATATAGCAATCAGCCCCAGCATTTT
cdr3_aa: CAWSAARQTYSNQPQHF

j_call: TRBJ2-3
v_call: TRBV18
clone_size: once
d_call: -
cdr3_nt: TGTGCCAGCTCACCACGTTTGACAGGTAGCAGCGATACGCAGTATTTT
cdr3_aa: CASSPRLTGSSDTQYF

j_call: TRBJ1-6
v_call: TRBV4-1
clone_size: -
d_call: -
cdr3_nt: TGCGCCAGCAGCCAAGGTTGGTCACCGGGGTCACCCCTCCACTTT
cdr3_aa: CASSQGWSPGSPLHF

j_call: TRBJ1-3
v_call: TRBV5-1
clone_size: -
d_call: -
cdr3_nt: TGCGCCAGCAGCTTGGGCGGCGGAACGTCTGGAAACACCATATATTTT
cdr3_aa: CASSLGGGTSGNTIYF

j_call: TRBJ2-1
v_call: TRBV6-4
clone_size: -
d_call: TRBD2
cdr3_nt: TGTGCCAGCAGCCCCTCTAGCGGGGGGGCCAATGAGCAGTTCTTC
cdr3_aa: CASSPSSGGANEQFF

j_call: TRBJ2-1
v_call: TRBV7-2
clone_size: -
d_call: TRBD2
cdr3_nt: TGTGCCAGCAGCTTAAGCGGGGGGCCCTACAATGAGCAGTTCTTC
cdr3_aa: CASSLSGGPYNEQFF

j_call: TRBJ1-1
v_call: TRBV7-3
clone_size: -
d_call: -
cdr3_nt: TGTGCCAGCAGCTCTATCGGGGGGAACACTGAAGCTTTCTTT
cdr3_aa: CASSSIGGNTEAFF

j_call: TRBJ2-7
v_call: TRBV25-1
clone_size: -
d_call: TRBD2
cdr3_nt: TGTGCCACCTCGGGGGGGAGAGGCTACGAGCAGTACTTC
cdr3_aa: CATSGGRGYEQYF

j_call: TRBJ1-2
v_call: TRBV6-2/TRBV6-3
clone_size: -
d_call: -
cdr3_nt: TGTGCCAGCAGTTATGGCAGGGCAAGGGGCAGATATGGCTACACCTTC
cdr3_aa: CASSYGRARGRYGYTF

j_call: TRBJ1-5
v_call: TRBV5-1
clone_size: -
d_call: -
cdr3_nt: TGCGCCAGCAGCCCGGACAGCACGGGGCAGCCCCAGCATTTT
cdr3_aa: CASSPDSTGQPQHF

j_call: TRBJ2-1
v_call: TRBV11-3
clone_size: -
d_call: TRBD2
cdr3_nt: TGTGCCAGCAGCTTAGAGACTAGCGGGAGGCAGTCCTACAATGAGCAGTTCTTC
cdr3_aa: CASSLETSGRQSYNEQFF

j_call: TRBJ1-2
v_call: TRBV13
clone_size: -
d_call: TRBD1
cdr3_nt: TGTGCCAGCAGCACTAGGACAGGAGGCCTGGCTGGCTACACCTTC
cdr3_aa: CASSTRTGGLAGYTF

j_call: TRBJ2-1
v_call: TRBV28
clone_size: once
d_call: TRBD2
cdr3_nt: TGTGCCAGCAGCCTCCGGGACTACCTCTACAATGAGCAGTTCTTC
cdr3_aa: CASSLRDYLYNEQFF

j_call: TRBJ2-7
v_call: TRBV4-1
clone_size: few
d_call: TRBD1
cdr3_nt: TGCGCCAGCAGCCAAGATAGTCGGGACAGGGGGGTGAACGAGCAGTACTTC
cdr3_aa: CASSQDSRDRGVNEQYF

j_call: TRBJ1-1
v_call: TRBV3-1/TRBV3-2
clone_size: few
d_call: -
cdr3_nt: TGTGCCAGCAGCCAAGGGGGCCCTGAAGCTTTCTTT
cdr3_aa: CASSQGGPEAFF

j_call: TRBJ1-2
v_call: TRBV7-7
clone_size: once
d_call: TRBD1
cdr3_nt: TGTGCCAGCAGCCGCCATTTGACAGGGGGCGAGGAGAGCTATGGCTACACCTTC
cdr3_aa: CASSRHLTGGEESYGYTF

j_call: TRBJ2-5
v_call: TRBV18
clone_size: -
d_call: -
cdr3_nt: TGTGCCAGCTCCGCTACGTATGAAGAGACCCAGTACTTC
cdr3_aa: CASSATYEETQYF

j_call: TRBJ1-4
v_call: TRBV5-4
clone_size: -
d_call: TRBD1
cdr3_nt: TGTGCCAGCAACAGGGGGGGAGCAACTAATGAAAAACTGTTTTTT
cdr3_aa: CASNRGGATNEKLFF

j_call: TRBJ2-5
v_call: TRBV3-1/TRBV3-2
clone_size: -
d_call: -
cdr3_nt: TGTGCCAGCAGCCAAGCCGGGGAGACCCAGTACTTC
cdr3_aa: CASSQAGETQYF

j_call: TRBJ1-4
v_call: TRBV6-6
clone_size: -
d_call: -
cdr3_nt: TGTGCCAGCAGTACCCAGGGCGCAACTAATGAAAAACTGTTTTTT
cdr3_aa: CASSTQGATNEKLFF

j_call: TRBJ2-5
v_call: TRBV11-3
clone_size: once
d_call: -
cdr3_nt: TGTGCCAGCAGCCGATACAGAGAGACCCAGTACTTC
cdr3_aa: CASSRYRETQYF

j_call: TRBJ1-1
v_call: TRBV28
clone_size: -
d_call: -
cdr3_nt: TGTGCCAGCAGTTTATTTCAGGGGTGGGGCACTGAAGCTTTCTTT
cdr3_aa: CASSLFQGWGTEAFF

j_call: TRBJ1-1
v_call: TRBV24-1
clone_size: -
d_call: TRBD1
cdr3_nt: TGTGCCACCAGTGCCTCCGGGACAGGGGTTGAAGCTTTCTTT
cdr3_aa: CATSASGTGVEAFF

j_call: TRBJ2-7
v_call: TRBV4-1
clone_size: -
d_call: TRBD2
cdr3_nt: TGCGCCAGCAGCCAAGGTGGTGCTAGCGGGGGCTCCTACGAGCAGTACTTC
cdr3_aa: CASSQGGASGGSYEQYF

j_call: TRBJ1-2
v_call: TRBV2
clone_size: -
d_call: -
cdr3_nt: TGTGCCAGCAACCAACGTCCCGGACAGCGGCCGTGGGGCTACACCTTC
cdr3_aa: CASNQRPGQRPWGYTF

j_call: TRBJ1-2
v_call: TRBV9
clone_size: -
d_call: TRBD1
cdr3_nt: TGTGCCAGCAGCGTAGAGGGGACCCAGGGGGCTAAAGGCTACACCTTC
cdr3_aa: CASSVEGTQGAKGYTF

j_call: TRBJ1-2
v_call: TRBV29-1
clone_size: -
d_call: TRBD1
cdr3_nt: TGCAGCGTTGAACCGATCTCGAGGGGACAGGGGATGTCGTTC
cdr3_aa: CSVEPISRGQGMSF

j_call: TRBJ1-1
v_call: TRBV25-1
clone_size: -
d_call: -
cdr3_nt: TGTGCCAGCAGTACCGACAAACTGAACACTGAAGCTTTCTTT
cdr3_aa: CASSTDKLNTEAFF

j_call: TRBJ2-5
v_call: TRBV7-2
clone_size: -
d_call: -
cdr3_nt: TGTGCCAGCAGCTTAAACACCCTCGGGACACCTAAATACTTC
cdr3_aa: CASSLNTLGTPKYF

j_call: TRBJ1-1
v_call: TRBV5-4
clone_size: many
d_call: -
cdr3_nt: TGTGCCAGCAGCCACCGACAGAACGAAGCTTTCTTT
cdr3_aa: CASSHRQNEAFF

j_call: TRBJ1-1
v_call: TRBV6-5
clone_size: -
d_call: -
cdr3_nt: TGTGCCAGCAGTTACTCGCGGCAGAACACTGAAGCTTTCTTT
cdr3_aa: CASSYSRQNTEAFF

j_call: TRBJ2-1
v_call: TRBV7-2
clone_size: -
d_call: -
cdr3_nt: TGTGCCAGCAGCCCCGGGTCCTACAATGAGCAGTTCTTC
cdr3_aa: CASSPGSYNEQFF

j_call: TRBJ1-2
v_call: TRBV15
clone_size: -
d_call: -
cdr3_nt: TGTGCCACCAGCAGAGGGGGGGATGGGTATGGCTACACCTTC
cdr3_aa: CATSRGGDGYGYTF

j_call: TRBJ1-2
v_call: TRBV7-3
clone_size: -
d_call: -
cdr3_nt: TGTGCCAGCAGCTTCGGCGGGCAAACGGGCTACACCTTC
cdr3_aa: CASSFGGQTGYTF

j_call: TRBJ2-1
v_call: TRBV9
clone_size: -
d_call: -
cdr3_nt: TGTGCCAGCGGGGGGGGCTCCCCGGGCCCCAATCAGCAGTTCTTC
cdr3_aa: CASGGGSPGPNQQFF

j_call: TRBJ2-7
v_call: TRBV13
clone_size: -
d_call: TRBD1
cdr3_nt: TGTGCCAGCAGCGCCGAACAGGGGGCCGGCTCCTACGAGCAGTACTTC
cdr3_aa: CASSAEQGAGSYEQYF